This TCR beta chain comes out of a study of T cell repertoires and Cas9 in healthy adults. Study in general: CD4 and CD8 compartments: SpCas9-reactive T cells profiled for potency, cytotoxicity, lineage. Study-wide results and limits: Reportedly, SpCas9-reactive effector T cell proliferation and function were mitigated by SpCas9-reactive Tregs in vitro.

The CDR3 consists of 15 residues. Germline CDR1 and CDR2: MNHEY and SVGAGI. Trimming removed 3 bases at V and 0 bases at J, with 9 bases between. The assay was immunoSEQ multiplex PCR, and TCRdb's table has in-frame clones only and misses some. This table holds 20,000 to 25,000 clones, around 92% found once. This clone showed up just once. Its antigen is still unknown. The chain recombines TRBV6-5 with TRBJ1-3; D is ambiguous. The clonotype originates from a human donor in good health. The sample taken for sequencing was CD4+ effector T cells (CD127+, CD25-, CD137-, CD154-) from PBMCs; culture status not recorded. As DNA, the CDR3 is TGTGCCAGCAGTTATGATCCGAGCTCTGGAAACACCATATATTTT. This sequence encodes CASSYDPSSGNTIYF.